This TCR beta chain was obtained from a study of cytomegalovirus exposure and HLA in healthy donors. This PCR relied on a set of 60 Vbeta primers and 13 Jbeta primers. The data were produced by immunoSEQ multiplex PCR, yet TCRdb's version contains in-frame clones alone and is incomplete. The table records about 160,000 clones, 70% to 90% of them present only once. J lost 1 base, V lost 3 bases, and 4 bases had no gene match. Germline values: CDR1 SGDLS, CDR2 YYNGEE. This CDR3 contains 16 residues. The J gene is TRBJ2-2, the V gene TRBV9; 9 nucleotides match TRBD2. This clonotype originated in a young man in good health and CMV-seropositive. Sequencing was carried out using PBMCs. The CDR3 loop reads CASSAGSGRNTGELFF. The CDR3 DNA reads TGTGCCAGCAGCGCCGGTAGCGGGAGGAACACCGGGGAGCTGTTTTTT. Combining the CDR3 with reference TRBV9 and TRBJ2-2 gives the whole variable domain DSGVTQTPKHLITATGQRVTLRCSPRSGDLSVYWYQQSLDQGLQFLIQYYNGEERAKGNILERFSAQQFPDLHSELNLSSLELGDSALYFCASSAGSGRNTGELFFGEGSRLTVL.